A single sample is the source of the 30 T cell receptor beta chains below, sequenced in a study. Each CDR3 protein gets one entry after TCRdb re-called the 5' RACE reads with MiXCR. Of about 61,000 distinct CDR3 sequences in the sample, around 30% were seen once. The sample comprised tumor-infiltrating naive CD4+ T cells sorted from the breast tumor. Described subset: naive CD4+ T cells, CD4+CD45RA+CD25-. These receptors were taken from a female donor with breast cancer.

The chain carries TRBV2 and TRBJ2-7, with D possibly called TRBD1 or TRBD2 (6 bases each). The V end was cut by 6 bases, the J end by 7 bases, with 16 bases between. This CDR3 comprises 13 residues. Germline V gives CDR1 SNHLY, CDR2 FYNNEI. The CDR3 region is CASRDPQGGEQYF. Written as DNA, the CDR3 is TGTGCCAGCAGAGACCCACAGGGAGGAGAGCAGTACTTC.

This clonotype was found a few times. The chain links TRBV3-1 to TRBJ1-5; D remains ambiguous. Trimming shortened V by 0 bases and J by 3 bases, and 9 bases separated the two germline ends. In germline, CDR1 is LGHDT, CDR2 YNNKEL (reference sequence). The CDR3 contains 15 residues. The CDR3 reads CASSQDFSSNQPQHF. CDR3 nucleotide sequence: TGTGCCAGCAGCCAAGATTTTAGCTCCAATCAGCCCCAGCATTTT.

The DNA of the CDR3 is TGTGCCAGCAGCGAAGCCAGGGGAGATACGCAGTATTTT. Translated: CASSEARGDTQYF. The rearrangement joins TRBV12-3 or TRBV12-4 to TRBJ2-3; D perhaps matches TRBD1 (6 bases). V lost 6 bases to trimming and J lost 5 bases, with 12 bases between them. The CDR3 runs to 13 residues.

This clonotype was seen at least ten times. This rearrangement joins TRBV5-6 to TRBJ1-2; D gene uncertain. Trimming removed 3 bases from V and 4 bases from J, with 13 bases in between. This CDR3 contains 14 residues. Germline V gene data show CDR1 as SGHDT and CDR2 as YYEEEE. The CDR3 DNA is TGTGCCAGCAGCTCTACCGGCGACCTCTATGGCTACACCTTC. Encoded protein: CASSSTGDLYGYTF.

The CDR3 region is CASSGGAGTPLYIYEQYF. The CDR3 DNA reads as TGCGCCAGCAGCGGCGGGGCCGGGACACCCCTCTACATCTACGAGCAGTACTTC. J is TRBJ2-7 and V is TRBV5-1, with D tentatively TRBD1 or TRBD2 (6 bases each). Between the trimmed V and J ends, which lost 4 bases and 3 bases, there was a span of 26 bases. Germline CDR1 SGHRS, CDR2 YFSETQ. The CDR3 is 18 amino acids.

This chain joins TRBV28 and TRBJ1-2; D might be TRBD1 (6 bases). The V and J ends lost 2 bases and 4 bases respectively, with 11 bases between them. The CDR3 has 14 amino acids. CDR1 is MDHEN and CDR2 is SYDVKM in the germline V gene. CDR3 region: CASSLGGGRYGYTF. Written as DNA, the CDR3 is TGTGCCAGCAGTTTAGGGGGGGGGCGCTATGGCTACACCTTC.

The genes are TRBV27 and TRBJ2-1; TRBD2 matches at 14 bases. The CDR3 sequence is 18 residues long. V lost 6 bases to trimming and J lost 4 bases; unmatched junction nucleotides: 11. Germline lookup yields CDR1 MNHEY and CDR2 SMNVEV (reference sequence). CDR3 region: CASSTGTSGSVPYNEQFF. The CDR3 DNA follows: TGTGCCAGCAGCACCGGGACTAGCGGGAGCGTACCATACAATGAGCAGTTCTTC.

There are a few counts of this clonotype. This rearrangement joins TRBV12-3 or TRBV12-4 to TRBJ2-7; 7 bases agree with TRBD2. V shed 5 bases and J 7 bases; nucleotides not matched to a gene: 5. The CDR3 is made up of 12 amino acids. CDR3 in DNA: TGTGCCAGCAGTGTGGGAGGGCTGGAGCAGTACTTC. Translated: CASSVGGLEQYF.

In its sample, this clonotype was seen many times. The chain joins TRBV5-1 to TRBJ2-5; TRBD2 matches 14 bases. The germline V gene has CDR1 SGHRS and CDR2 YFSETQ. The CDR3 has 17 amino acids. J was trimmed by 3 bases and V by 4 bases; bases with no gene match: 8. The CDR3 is CASSPGGLAGGEETQYF. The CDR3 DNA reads TGCGCCAGCAGCCCTGGAGGACTAGCGGGGGGTGAAGAGACCCAGTACTTC.

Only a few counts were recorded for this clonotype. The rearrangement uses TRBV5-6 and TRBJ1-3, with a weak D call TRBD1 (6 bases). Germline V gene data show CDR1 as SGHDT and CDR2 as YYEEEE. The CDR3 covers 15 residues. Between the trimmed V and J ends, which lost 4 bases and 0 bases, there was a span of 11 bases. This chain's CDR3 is CASSPRTASGNTIYF. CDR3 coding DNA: TGTGCCAGCAGCCCGCGGACAGCCTCTGGAAACACCATATATTTT.

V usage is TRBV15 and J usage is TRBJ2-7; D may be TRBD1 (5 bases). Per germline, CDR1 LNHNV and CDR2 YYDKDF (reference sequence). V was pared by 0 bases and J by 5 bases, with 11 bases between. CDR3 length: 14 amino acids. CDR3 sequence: CATSRDWVGDEQYF. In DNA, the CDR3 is TGTGCCACCAGCAGAGATTGGGTAGGGGACGAGCAGTACTTC.

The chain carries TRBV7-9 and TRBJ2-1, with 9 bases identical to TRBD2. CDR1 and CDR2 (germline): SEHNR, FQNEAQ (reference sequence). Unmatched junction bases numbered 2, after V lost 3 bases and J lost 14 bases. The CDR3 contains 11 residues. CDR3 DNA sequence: TGTGCCAGCAGCTTTGGCGGGGGGGAGTTCTTC. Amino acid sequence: CASSFGGGEFF. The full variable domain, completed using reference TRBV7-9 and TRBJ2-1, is DTGVSQNPRHKITKRGQNVTFRCDPISEHNRLYWYRQTLGQGPEFLTYFQNEAQLEKSRLLSDRFSAERPKGSFSTLEIQRTEQGDSAMYLCASSFGGGEFFGPGTRLTVL.

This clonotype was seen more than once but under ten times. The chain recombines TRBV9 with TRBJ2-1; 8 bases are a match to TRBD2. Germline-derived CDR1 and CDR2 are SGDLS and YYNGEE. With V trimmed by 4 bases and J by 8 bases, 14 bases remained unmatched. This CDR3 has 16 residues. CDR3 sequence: CASSKGGASGLYEQFF. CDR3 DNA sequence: TGTGCCAGCAGCAAGGGGGGGGCTAGCGGGTTATATGAGCAGTTCTTC.

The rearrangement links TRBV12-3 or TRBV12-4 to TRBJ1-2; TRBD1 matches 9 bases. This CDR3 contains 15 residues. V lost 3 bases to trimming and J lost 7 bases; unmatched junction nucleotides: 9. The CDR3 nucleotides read TGTGCCAGCAGTTTCACTACAGGGGGCGCGGCTGGCTACACCTTC. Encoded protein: CASSFTTGGAAGYTF.

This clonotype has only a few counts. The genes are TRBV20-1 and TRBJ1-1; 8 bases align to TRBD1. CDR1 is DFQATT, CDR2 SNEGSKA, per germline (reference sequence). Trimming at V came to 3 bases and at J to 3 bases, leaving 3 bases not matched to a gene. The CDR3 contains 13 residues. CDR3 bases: TGCAGTGCTAGGGACAGGGAGTACACTGAAGCTTTCTTT. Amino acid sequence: CSARDREYTEAFF.

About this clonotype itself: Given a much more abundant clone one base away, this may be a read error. In DNA, the CDR3 is TGCATTCCAGGGGTAGGCAGGGGATTTTCACCCCTCCACTTT. The encoded protein is CIPGVGRGFSPLHF. The chain employs TRBV20-1 and TRBJ1-6; D is perhaps TRBD1 (6 bases). Looked up from germline, CDR1 is DFQATT and CDR2 is SNEGSKA (reference sequence). This CDR3 has 14 residues.

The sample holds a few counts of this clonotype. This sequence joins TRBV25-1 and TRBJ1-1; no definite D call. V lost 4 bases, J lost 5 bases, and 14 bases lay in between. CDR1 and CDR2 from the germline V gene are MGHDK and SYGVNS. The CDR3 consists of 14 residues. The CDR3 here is CASSGFGSRTEAFF. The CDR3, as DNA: TGTGCCAGCAGTGGGTTTGGTAGCCGGACTGAAGCTTTCTTT. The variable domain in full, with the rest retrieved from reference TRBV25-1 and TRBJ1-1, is EADIYQTPRYLVIGTGKKITLECSQTMGHDKMYWYQQDPGMELHLIHYSYGVNSTEKGDLSSESTVSRIRTEHFPLTLESARPSHTSQYLCASSGFGSRTEAFFGQGTRLTVV.

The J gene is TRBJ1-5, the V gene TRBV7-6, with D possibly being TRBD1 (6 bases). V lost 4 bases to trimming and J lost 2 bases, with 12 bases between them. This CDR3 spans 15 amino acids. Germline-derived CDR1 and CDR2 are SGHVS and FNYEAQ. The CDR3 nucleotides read TGTGCCAGCAGCTGGGGGGGCGCGGGCAATCAGCCCCAGCATTTT. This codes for CASSWGGAGNQPQHF.

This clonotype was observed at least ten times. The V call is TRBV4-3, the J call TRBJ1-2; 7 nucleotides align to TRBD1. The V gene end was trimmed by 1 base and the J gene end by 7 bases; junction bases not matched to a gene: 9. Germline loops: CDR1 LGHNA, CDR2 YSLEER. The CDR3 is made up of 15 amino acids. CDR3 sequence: CASSQVGGGARGYTF. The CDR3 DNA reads TGCGCCAGCAGCCAAGTGGGAGGGGGCGCCCGTGGCTACACCTTC.

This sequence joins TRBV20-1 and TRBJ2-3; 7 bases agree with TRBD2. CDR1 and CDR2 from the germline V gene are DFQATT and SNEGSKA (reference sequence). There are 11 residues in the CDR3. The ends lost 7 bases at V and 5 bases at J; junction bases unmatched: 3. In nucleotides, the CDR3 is TGCAGTGGGACTAGTCAAGATACGCAGTATTTT. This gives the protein CSGTSQDTQYF.

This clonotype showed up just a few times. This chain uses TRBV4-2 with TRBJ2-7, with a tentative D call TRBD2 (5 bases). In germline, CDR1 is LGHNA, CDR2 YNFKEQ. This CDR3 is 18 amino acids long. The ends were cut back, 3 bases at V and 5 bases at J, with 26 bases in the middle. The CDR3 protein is CASSQRLRPLAGDDEQYF. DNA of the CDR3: TGTGCCAGCAGCCAGCGCCTCCGACCTCTAGCTGGGGATGACGAGCAGTACTTC.

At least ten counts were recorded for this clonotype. The CDR3 reads CASSRDAAADTQYF. CDR3 nucleotide sequence: TGCGCCAGCAGTCGGGACGCCGCCGCGGATACGCAGTATTTT. The chain recombines TRBV5-1 with TRBJ2-3; D possibly matches TRBD1 or TRBD2 (5 bases each). Trimming pared 5 bases from V and 6 bases from J, leaving 16 bases between. The CDR3 totals 14 residues. The germline gives CDR1 SGHRS, CDR2 YFSETQ.

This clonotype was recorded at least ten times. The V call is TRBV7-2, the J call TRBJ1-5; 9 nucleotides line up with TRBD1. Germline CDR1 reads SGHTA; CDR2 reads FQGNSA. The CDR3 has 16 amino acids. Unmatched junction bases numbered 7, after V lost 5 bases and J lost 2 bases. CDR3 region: CASSARTGAGNQPQHF. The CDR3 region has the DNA TGTGCCAGCAGCGCGAGGACAGGGGCGGGCAATCAGCCCCAGCATTTT.

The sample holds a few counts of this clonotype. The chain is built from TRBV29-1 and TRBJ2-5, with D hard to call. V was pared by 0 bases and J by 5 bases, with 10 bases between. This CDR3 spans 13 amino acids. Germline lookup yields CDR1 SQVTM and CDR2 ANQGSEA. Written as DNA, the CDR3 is TGCAGCGTTGAAGATCCCTACTGGGAGACCCAGTACTTC. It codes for CSVEDPYWETQYF.

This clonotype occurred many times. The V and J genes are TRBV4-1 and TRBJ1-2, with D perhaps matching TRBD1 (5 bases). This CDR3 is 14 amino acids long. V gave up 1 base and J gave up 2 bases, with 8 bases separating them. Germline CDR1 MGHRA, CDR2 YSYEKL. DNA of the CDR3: TGCGCCAGCAGCCAAGGACAGCTAAACTATGGCTACACCTTC. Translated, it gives CASSQGQLNYGYTF.

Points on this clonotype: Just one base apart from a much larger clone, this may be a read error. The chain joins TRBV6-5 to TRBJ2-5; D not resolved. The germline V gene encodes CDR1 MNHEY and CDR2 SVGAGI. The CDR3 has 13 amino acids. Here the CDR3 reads CASSSHNQGTQYF. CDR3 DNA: TGTGCCAGCAGCTCCCACAACCAAGGGACCCAGTACTTC.

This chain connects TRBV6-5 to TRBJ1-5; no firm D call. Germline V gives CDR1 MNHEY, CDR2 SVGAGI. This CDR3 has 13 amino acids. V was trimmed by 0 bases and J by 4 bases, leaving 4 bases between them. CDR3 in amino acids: CASSYSKNQPQHF. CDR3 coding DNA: TGTGCCAGCAGTTACTCGAAGAATCAGCCCCAGCATTTT.

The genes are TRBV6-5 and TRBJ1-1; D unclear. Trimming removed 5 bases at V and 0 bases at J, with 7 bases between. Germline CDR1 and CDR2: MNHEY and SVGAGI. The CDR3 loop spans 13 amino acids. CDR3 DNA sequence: TGTGCCAGCAGTCGCCCTATGAACACTGAAGCTTTCTTT. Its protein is CASSRPMNTEAFF.

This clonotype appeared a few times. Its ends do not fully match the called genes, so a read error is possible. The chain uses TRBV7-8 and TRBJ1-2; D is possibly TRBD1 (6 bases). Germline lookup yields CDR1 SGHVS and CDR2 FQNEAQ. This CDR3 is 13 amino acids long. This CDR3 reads CASSSTPTGVFKF. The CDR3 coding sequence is TGTGCCAGCAGCTCCACCCCGACAGGTGTATTTAAGTTC.

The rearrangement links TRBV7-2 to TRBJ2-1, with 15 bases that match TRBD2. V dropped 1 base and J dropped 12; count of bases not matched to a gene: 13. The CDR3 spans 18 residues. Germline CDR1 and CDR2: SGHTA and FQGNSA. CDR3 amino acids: CASSLEGTSGRFLTRQFF. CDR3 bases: TGTGCCAGCAGCTTAGAGGGGACTAGCGGGAGGTTCTTGACCAGGCAGTTCTTC.